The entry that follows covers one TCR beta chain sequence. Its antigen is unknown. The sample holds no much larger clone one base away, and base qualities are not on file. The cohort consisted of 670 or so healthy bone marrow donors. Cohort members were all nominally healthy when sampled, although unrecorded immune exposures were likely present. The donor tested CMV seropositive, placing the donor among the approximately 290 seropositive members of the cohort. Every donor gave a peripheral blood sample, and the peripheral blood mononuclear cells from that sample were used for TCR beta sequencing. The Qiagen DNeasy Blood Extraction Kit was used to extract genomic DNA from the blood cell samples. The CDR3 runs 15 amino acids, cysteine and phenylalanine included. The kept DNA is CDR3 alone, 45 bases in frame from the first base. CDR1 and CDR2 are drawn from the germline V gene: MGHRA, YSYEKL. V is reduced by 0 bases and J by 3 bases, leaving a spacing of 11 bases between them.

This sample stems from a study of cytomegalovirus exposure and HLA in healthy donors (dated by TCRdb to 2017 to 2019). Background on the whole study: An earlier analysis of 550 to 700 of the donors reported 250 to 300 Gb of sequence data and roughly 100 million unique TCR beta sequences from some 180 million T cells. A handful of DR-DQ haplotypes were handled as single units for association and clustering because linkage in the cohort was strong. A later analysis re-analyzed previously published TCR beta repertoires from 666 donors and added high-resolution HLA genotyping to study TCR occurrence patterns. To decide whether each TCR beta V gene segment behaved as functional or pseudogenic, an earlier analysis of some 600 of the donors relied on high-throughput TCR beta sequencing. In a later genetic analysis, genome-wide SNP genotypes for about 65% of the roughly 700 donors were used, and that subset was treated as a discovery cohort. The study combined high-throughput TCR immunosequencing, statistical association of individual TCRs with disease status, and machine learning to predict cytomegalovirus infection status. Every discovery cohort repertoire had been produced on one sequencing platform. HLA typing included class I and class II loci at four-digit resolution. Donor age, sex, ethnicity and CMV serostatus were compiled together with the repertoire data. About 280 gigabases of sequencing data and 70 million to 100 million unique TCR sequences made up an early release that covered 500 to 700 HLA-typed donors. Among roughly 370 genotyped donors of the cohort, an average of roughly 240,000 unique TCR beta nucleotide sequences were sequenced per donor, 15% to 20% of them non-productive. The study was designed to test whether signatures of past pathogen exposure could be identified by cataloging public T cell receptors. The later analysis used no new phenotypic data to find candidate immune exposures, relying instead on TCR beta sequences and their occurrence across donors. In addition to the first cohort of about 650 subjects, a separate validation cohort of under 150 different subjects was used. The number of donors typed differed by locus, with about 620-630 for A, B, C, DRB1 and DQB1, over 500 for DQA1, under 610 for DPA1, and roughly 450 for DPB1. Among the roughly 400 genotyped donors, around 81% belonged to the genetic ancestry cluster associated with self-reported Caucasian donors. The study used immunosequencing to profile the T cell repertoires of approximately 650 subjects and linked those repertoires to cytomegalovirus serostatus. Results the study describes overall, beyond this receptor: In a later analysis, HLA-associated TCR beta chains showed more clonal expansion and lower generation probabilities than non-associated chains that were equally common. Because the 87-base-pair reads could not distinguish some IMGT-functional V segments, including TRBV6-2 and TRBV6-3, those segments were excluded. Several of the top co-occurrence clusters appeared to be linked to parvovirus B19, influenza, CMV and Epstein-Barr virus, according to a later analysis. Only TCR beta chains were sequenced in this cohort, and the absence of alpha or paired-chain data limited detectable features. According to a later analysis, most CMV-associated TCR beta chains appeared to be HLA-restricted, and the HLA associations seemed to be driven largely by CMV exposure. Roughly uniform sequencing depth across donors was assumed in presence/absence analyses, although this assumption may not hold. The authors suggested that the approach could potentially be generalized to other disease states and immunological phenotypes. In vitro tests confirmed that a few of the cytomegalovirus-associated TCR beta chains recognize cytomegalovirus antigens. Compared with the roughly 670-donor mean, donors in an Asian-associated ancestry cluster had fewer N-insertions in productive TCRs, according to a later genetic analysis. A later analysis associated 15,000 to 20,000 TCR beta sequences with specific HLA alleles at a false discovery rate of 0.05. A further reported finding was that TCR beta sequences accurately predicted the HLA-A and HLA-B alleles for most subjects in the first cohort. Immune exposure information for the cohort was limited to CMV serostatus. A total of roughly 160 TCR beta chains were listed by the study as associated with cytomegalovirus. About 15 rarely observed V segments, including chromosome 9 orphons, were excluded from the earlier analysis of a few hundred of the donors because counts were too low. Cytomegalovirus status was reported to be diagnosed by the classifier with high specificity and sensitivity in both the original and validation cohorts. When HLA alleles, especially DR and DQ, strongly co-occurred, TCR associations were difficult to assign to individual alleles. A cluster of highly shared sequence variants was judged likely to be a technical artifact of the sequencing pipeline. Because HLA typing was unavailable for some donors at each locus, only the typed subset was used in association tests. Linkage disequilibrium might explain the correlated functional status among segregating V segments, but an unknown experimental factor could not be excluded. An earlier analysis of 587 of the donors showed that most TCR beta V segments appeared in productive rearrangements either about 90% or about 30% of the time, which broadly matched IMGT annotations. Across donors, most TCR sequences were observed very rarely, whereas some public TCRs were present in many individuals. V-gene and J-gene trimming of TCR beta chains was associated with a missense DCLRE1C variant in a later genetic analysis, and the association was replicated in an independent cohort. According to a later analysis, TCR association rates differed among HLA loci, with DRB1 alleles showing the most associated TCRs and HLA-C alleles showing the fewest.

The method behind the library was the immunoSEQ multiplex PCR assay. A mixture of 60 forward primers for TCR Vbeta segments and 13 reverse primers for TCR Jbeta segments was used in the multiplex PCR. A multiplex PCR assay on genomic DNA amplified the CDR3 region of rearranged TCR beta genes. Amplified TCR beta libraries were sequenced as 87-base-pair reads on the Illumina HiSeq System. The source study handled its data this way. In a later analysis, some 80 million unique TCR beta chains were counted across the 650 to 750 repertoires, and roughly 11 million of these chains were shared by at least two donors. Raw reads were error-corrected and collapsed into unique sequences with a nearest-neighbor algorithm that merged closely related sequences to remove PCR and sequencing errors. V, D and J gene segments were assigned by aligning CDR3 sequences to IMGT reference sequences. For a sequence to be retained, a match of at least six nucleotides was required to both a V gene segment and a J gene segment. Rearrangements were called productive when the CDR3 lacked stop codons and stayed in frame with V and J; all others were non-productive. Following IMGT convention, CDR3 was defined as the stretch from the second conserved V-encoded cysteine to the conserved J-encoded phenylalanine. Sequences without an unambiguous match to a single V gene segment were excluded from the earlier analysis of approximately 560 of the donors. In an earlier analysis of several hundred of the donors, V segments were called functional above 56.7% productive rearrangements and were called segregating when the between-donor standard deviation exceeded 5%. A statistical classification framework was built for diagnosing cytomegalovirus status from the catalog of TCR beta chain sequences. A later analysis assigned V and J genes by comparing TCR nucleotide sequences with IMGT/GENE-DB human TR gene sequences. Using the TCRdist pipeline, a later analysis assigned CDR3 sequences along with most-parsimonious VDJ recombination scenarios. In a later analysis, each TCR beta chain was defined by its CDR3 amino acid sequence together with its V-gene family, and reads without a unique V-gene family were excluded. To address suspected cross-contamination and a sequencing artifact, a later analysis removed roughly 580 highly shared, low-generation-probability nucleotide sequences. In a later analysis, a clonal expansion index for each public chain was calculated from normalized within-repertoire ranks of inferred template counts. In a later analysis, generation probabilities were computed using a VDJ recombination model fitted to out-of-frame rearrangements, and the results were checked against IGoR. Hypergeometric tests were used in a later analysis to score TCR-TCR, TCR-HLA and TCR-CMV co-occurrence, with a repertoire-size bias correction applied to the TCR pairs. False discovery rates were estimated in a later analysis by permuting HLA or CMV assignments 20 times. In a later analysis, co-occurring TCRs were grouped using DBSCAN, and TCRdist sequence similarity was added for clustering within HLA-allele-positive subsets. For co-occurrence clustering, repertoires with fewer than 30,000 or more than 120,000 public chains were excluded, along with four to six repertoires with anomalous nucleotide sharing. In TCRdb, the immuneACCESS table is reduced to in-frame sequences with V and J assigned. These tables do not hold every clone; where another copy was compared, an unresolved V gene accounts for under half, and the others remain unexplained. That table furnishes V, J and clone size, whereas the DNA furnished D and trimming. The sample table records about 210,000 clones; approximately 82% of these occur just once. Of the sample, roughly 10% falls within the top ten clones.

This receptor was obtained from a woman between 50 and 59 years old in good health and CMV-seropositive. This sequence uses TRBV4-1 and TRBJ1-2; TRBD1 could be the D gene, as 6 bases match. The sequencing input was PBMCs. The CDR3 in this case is CASSQEFRQDYGYTF. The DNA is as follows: TGCGCCAGCAGCCAAGAATTCCGACAGGACTATGGCTACACCTTC.